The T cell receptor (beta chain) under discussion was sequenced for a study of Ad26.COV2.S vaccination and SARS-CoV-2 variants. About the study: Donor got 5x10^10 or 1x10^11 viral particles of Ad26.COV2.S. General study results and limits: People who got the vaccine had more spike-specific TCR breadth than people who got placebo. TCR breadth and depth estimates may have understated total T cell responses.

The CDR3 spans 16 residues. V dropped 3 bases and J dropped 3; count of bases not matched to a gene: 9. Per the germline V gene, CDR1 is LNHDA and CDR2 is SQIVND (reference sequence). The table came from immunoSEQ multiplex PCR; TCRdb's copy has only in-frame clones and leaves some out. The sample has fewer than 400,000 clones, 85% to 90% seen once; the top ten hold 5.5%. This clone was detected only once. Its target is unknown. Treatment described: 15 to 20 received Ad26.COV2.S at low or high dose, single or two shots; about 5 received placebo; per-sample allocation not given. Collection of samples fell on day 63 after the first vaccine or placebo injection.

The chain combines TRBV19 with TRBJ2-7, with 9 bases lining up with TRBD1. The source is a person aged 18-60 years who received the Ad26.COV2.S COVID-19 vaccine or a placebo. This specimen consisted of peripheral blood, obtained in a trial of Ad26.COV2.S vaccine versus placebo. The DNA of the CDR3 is TGTGCCAGTAGTATGATTTATTTGGGACAGGGCTACGAGCAGTACTTC. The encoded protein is CASSMIYLGQGYEQYF.